There are many counts of the clone carrying this TCR beta chain. The investigators amplified TCR beta CDR3 regions from RNA transcripts. TCR CDR3 underwent first-round RT-PCR with the HTBI primer set. TCRdb analysed the multiplex PCR reads with MiXCR anew, one entry per CDR3 protein. Here the sample spans under 400,000 distinct CDR3 sequences, about 15% being singletons. V shed 7 bases and J shed 0 bases, with 16 bases lying between them. Per germline, CDR1 MNHEY and CDR2 SVGAGI. The CDR3 loop spans 16 amino acids. The data stem from a study of T cells in Graves' hyperthyroidism and ophthalmopathy. The chain links TRBV6-5 to TRBJ2-1; D might be TRBD1 (5 bases). Sequenced material: blood. This clonotype was obtained from a woman in her fifties or sixties with Graves' ophthalmopathy. The CDR3 protein is CASTESGASSYNEQFF. The CDR3 DNA reads TGTGCCAGCACCGAATCTGGGGCTAGCTCCTACAATGAGCAGTTCTTC.